Listed here are 19 T cell receptor beta chains from one sample, sequenced in a study of vaccination and CD4 T cells after COVID-19. TCRdb independently ran MiXCR on the PCR reads; one entry per CDR3 protein. The sample has some 29,000 distinct CDR3 sequences, approximately 48% seen once. Time point specified: late sampling 161 to 241 days after vaccination in a few convalescent patients. Material: CD4+ T cells from blood, obtained about 7 months after SARS-CoV-2 vaccination. Receptor source: a human donor who had recovered from COVID-19.

The chain links TRBV20-1 to TRBJ1-1; 10 positions agree with TRBD1. With 6 bases clipped from V and 6 bases from J, the junction kept 10 bases outside the gene matches. Germline V gene lookup returns CDR1 DFQATT and CDR2 SNEGSKA (reference sequence). The CDR3 sequence is 14 residues long. This CDR3 is CSAPNDRGRSEAFF. Here the CDR3 DNA reads TGCAGTGCGCCGAACGACAGGGGGCGGTCTGAAGCTTTCTTT.

This clonotype was detected only once. The chain employs TRBV20-1 and TRBJ2-6; tentative D call: TRBD1 (6 bases). CDR3 length equals 15 residues. Germline CDR1 DFQATT, CDR2 SNEGSKA (reference sequence). The V and J ends lost 3 bases and 4 bases respectively, with 13 bases between them. This CDR3 reads CSASLGASGANVLTF. CDR3 nucleotides: TGCAGTGCTAGTTTGGGGGCGTCCGGGGCCAACGTCCTGACTTTC.

CDR3 DNA sequence: TGTGCCAGCAGCACTACAGGGGGCTCTGGAAACACCATATATTTT. It codes for CASSTTGGSGNTIYF. The chain carries TRBV6-6 and TRBJ1-3; 8 bases map to TRBD1. CDR1 is MNHNY and CDR2 is SVGAGI in the germline V gene (reference sequence). The CDR3 has 15 amino acids. V gave up 6 bases and J gave up 0 bases; unmatched junction bases: 4.

The rearrangement joins TRBV7-3 to TRBJ2-1, with D possibly being TRBD1 (6 bases). Trimming pared 3 bases from V and 5 bases from J, leaving 11 bases between. This CDR3 has 14 residues. Per germline, CDR1 SGHTA and CDR2 FQGTGA. The chain's CDR3 is CASSLTGPNNEQFF. CDR3 nucleotides: TGTGCCAGCAGCTTGACAGGACCCAACAATGAGCAGTTCTTC.

This sequence joins TRBV20-1 and TRBJ1-2, with D uncertain. V shed 3 bases and J shed 1 base, with 12 bases lying between them. Per the germline V gene, CDR1 is DFQATT and CDR2 is SNEGSKA (reference sequence). The CDR3 consists of 14 residues. CDR3 DNA sequence: TGCAGTGCTAGCTCTTCGGGTTATAACTATGGCTACACCTTC. This gives the protein CSASSSGYNYGYTF.

The table lists this clonotype with a count of one. J is TRBJ2-3 and V is TRBV7-6; D remains ambiguous. CDR3 size: 14 residues. Trimming stripped 2 bases from V and 3 bases from J, with 9 bases between. CDR1 is SGHVS, CDR2 FNYEAQ, per germline. CDR3 protein: CASSLSSTTDTQYF. In DNA, the CDR3 is TGTGCCAGCAGCTTATCTAGTACGACAGATACGCAGTATTTT.

The chain employs TRBV12-3 or TRBV12-4 and TRBJ2-5; 11 bases line up with TRBD1. There are 16 residues in the CDR3. Losses at the gene ends were 6 bases for V and 2 bases for J; bases not matched to a gene: 8. In nucleotides, the CDR3 is TGTGCCAGCAGCTACAGGACAGGGGGCCTTCAAGAGACCCAGTACTTC. Translation: CASSYRTGGLQETQYF.

The rearrangement joins TRBV28 to TRBJ2-7; D remains ambiguous. Germline V lookup: CDR1 MDHEN, CDR2 SYDVKM. V shed 7 bases and J shed 5 bases, with 12 bases lying between them. This CDR3 is 12 amino acids long. The CDR3 spells CASTSSRDEQYF. In DNA, the CDR3 is TGTGCCAGCACCTCTTCTCGGGACGAGCAGTACTTC.

This clonotype has more than one count but fewer than ten. The chain carries TRBV19 and TRBJ2-3, with D perhaps TRBD1 (6 bases). Looked up from germline, CDR1 is LNHDA and CDR2 is SQIVND (reference sequence). Trimming removed 6 bases from V and 6 bases from J, with 22 bases in between. This CDR3 region has 16 residues. The CDR3 DNA sequence: TGTGCCAGTAGGAACAGGGCCCAGTGGTCCGCGGATACGCAGTATTTT. It encodes CASRNRAQWSADTQYF.

The genes are TRBV27 and TRBJ1-1; 12 nucleotides align to TRBD1. The germline V gene encodes CDR1 MNHEY and CDR2 SMNVEV (reference sequence). This CDR3 is 14 amino acids long. With 8 bases clipped from V and 6 bases from J, the junction kept 7 bases outside the gene matches. The CDR3, as DNA: TGTGCCAGCCGCGCGGGGACAGGGGGCCCTGAAGCTTTCTTT. Protein product: CASRAGTGGPEAFF.

V and J are TRBV10-3 and TRBJ1-2, with D tentatively TRBD1 (5 bases). The V and J ends lost 0 bases and 4 bases respectively, with 12 bases between them. The CDR3 spans 15 residues. The germline V gene has CDR1 ENHRY and CDR2 SYGVKD. This CDR3 reads CAISESMQGTYGYTF. Here the CDR3 DNA reads TGTGCCATCAGTGAGTCAATGCAGGGCACCTATGGCTACACCTTC.

The chain combines TRBV1 with TRBJ2-6; TRBD2, the D gene given by the table, was not confirmed from the DNA. TRBV1 is a documented pseudogene. The CDR3 contains 18 residues. CDR3 loop: CTSSPGTSGLSGANVLTF. CDR3 in DNA: TGCACCAGCAGCCCAGGGACTAGCGGACTCTCTGGGGCCAACGTCCTGACTTTC.

This clonotype was observed once. The chain recombines TRBV7-3 with TRBJ2-1, with 11 bases identical to TRBD1. This CDR3 comprises 16 residues. The germline V gene encodes CDR1 SGHTA and CDR2 FQGTGA. The ends lost 4 bases at V and 0 bases at J; junction bases unmatched: 2. This CDR3 is CASSWDRGTSYNEQFF. In DNA form, the CDR3 reads TGTGCCAGCAGCTGGGACAGGGGGACCTCCTACAATGAGCAGTTCTTC.

The rearrangement joins TRBV19 to TRBJ2-3; tentatively, D is TRBD1 (5 bases). Trimming took 4 bases from V and 3 from J, leaving 8 bases between them. The germline gives CDR1 LNHDA, CDR2 SQIVND (reference sequence). The CDR3 runs 13 residues. The CDR3 protein is CASSSQGTDTQYF. CDR3 nucleotide sequence: TGTGCCAGTAGTAGTCAGGGAACAGATACGCAGTATTTT.

The genes are TRBV24-1 and TRBJ2-3, with a tentative D call TRBD2 (5 bases). The CDR3 consists of 13 residues. The germline V and J ends were trimmed by 6 bases and 2 bases, with 8 bases remaining between them. Germline loops: CDR1 KGHDR, CDR2 SFDVKD. CDR3 sequence reads: CATSRENTDTQYF. For the CDR3, the DNA is TGTGCCACCAGTAGGGAGAACACAGATACGCAGTATTTT.

The chain employs TRBV28 and TRBJ2-5; TRBD1 matches at 8 bases. The CDR3 extends over 13 amino acids. The ends lost 6 bases at V and 5 bases at J; junction bases unmatched: 5. Germline assignment: CDR1 MDHEN and CDR2 SYDVKM. The CDR3 region has the DNA TGTGCCAGCAGCGACAGGGGACGGGAGACCCAGTACTTC. Translation: CASSDRGRETQYF. Supplemented by reference TRBV28 and TRBJ2-5, the full variable domain reads DVKVTQSSRYLVKRTGEKVFLECVQDMDHENMFWYRQDPGLGLRLIYFSYDVKMKEKGDIPEGYSVSREKKERFSLILESASTNQTSMYLCASSDRGRETQYFGPGTRLLVL.

This clonotype was picked up a small number of times. The chain links TRBV20-1 to TRBJ1-5, with D maybe TRBD1 (6 bases). V lost 6 bases to trimming and J lost 4 bases, with 19 bases between them. This CDR3 contains 15 residues. The germline gives CDR1 DFQATT, CDR2 SNEGSKA (reference sequence). The CDR3 DNA sequence: TGCAGTGCCGCTAGCTCTGACAGGCGGAATCAGCCCCAGCATTTT. Protein sequence: CSAASSDRRNQPQHF.

The chain links TRBV7-3 to TRBJ2-1; 11 bases align to TRBD2. V dropped 6 bases and J dropped 4; count of bases not matched to a gene: 5. The CDR3 spans 15 residues. Germline V gene lookup returns CDR1 SGHTA and CDR2 FQGTGA. CDR3 residues: CASSQTSGGYNEQFF. CDR3 nucleotides: TGTGCCAGCAGTCAAACTAGCGGGGGATACAATGAGCAGTTCTTC.

This clonotype was seen a few times. The chain carries TRBV24-1 and TRBJ2-1; TRBD1 is a possible D gene (7 bases). This CDR3 comprises 16 residues. Looked up from germline, CDR1 is KGHDR and CDR2 is SFDVKD. Trimming removed 2 bases from V and 9 bases from J, with 19 bases in between. The CDR3 loop reads CATSDWAGGREGEQFF. In DNA, the CDR3 is TGTGCCACCAGTGATTGGGCAGGGGGGCGGGAAGGTGAGCAGTTCTTC.